This T cell receptor beta chain appears in the sequencing data of a study of TIL therapy for anti-PD-1-resistant metastatic lung cancer. The wider study: Several tumors were EGFR-mutant and two were ALK-rearranged. Median tumor mutation burden was roughly 1.5 mutations per megabase.

The V end was cut by 4 bases, the J end by 2 bases, with 7 bases between. Looked up from germline, CDR1 is LGHDT and CDR2 is YNNKEL (reference sequence). The CDR3 runs 13 residues. The libraries were made with immunoSEQ v3. Sequencing depth was some 2 million read pairs for survey level, roughly 4.5-6 million for deep. The data were produced by immunoSEQ multiplex PCR, yet TCRdb's version contains in-frame clones alone and is incomplete. Of tens of thousands of clones detected, about nine tenths appear once; the ten largest clones hold just over 2.5%. Time point here: pre-treatment sample, taken before nivolumab and TIL therapy. Stage 4 NSCLC adults joined between 2017 and 2020.

The TCR was taken from a person aged 25-85 years with non-small cell lung cancer. The chain carries TRBV3-1 (or the pseudogene TRBV3-2) and TRBJ2-3; perhaps TRBD2 as D (6 bases). Source: blood, taken at baseline. The CDR3 reads CASSPGLTDTQYF. CDR3 nucleotides: TGTGCCAGCAGCCCGGGACTCACAGATACGCAGTATTTT.